This TCR beta chain came from a study of T cells expressing NK-cell markers (dated by TCRdb to 2019 to 2021). Some background on the complete study: Three sorted T-cell subsets (CD3+CD56+NKG2C+, CD3+CD56+NKG2C- and CD3+CD56-NKG2C+) from roughly 8 donors had their TCR beta-chain repertoires profiled. Seven of the eight sequenced donors were HCMV-seropositive and one was HCMV-seronegative. Randomly selected healthy volunteers, three men and five women, were used as the eight sequenced donors. Illumina HiSeq 2000/2500, MiSeq or NextSeq was used to sequence libraries as 2 x 150 bp reads.

In the case of this clonotype: Its recognized antigen is unknown.

Per the germline V gene, SGHRS is the CDR1 and YFSETQ is the CDR2. The CDR3 numbers 15 residues from cysteine through phenylalanine. DNA is not on record. A commercial ELISA kit detecting HCMV-specific IgG in serum was used to determine HCMV serostatus. Peripheral blood mononuclear cells were isolated from blood by Ficoll density gradient centrifugation. The sequencer was an Illumina HiSeq 2000. TCR beta cDNA libraries were prepared using 5'RACE template switching, which introduced a universal primer site and unique molecular identifiers. cDNA synthesis was primed from the TCR beta constant segment and was followed by two successive PCR amplification steps. Concerning the study's data processing: Reads were demultiplexed and grouped by UMI with MIGEC, and clonotypes were assembled and quantified with MiTCR. To exclude erroneous sequences, only TCR cDNA sequences supported by at least two reads were retained. The tcR package was used for downstream repertoire analysis, and clonotypes were matched between fractions using CDR3 nucleotide sequence together with V segment. Antigen specificity was annotated against VDJdb with VDJmatch, allowing one amino acid substitution in CDR3. The reads were reprocessed in TCRdb, with one entry per CDR3 protein sequence and no accompanying DNA. In this record, the V and J calls reflect TCRdb's handling and not the investigators' own analysis. The data table for this sample lists about 430,000 distinct CDR3 sequences. Of the sample, over 1.1% is held by the ten largest clones.

Here is what the overall study found, with its caveats: Those dominant clonotypes were again the most abundant among CD3+CD56-NKG2C+ cells in four donors, at about 25-60.1%. For 6 or 7 donors, the dominant CD3+CD56+NKG2C+ clonotypes were among the top 10 CD8+ clonotypes and accounted for roughly 1.0-7.5% of CD8+ T cells. It remained unclear whether the expanded NKG2C-expressing T cell clones were specific for HCMV antigens.

Rearrangement joined TRBV5-1 to TRBJ2-1; TCRdb designates TRBD1, a call that cannot be tested without DNA. This TCR was sampled from a woman in her forties or fifties in good health. Donor details come from another sample of the same person, matched by shared clones. The specimen was blood T cells: a sorted CD56 or NKG2C T cell subset, CD4+ or CD8+ T cells, or bulk PBMC T cells (not recorded which). CDR3 region: CASTPVGQGSNEQFF.